Shown below are 9 T cell receptor beta chains from a single sample sequenced in a study of CD8 T cells in Susac syndrome. A quantity of roughly 0.5 to 1 ug RNA underwent reverse transcription using random hexamers. TCRdb called the immunoSEQ multiplex PCR reads again in MiXCR, with one record for every CDR3 protein. The profile shows about 150,000 distinct CDR3 sequences, approximately 94% of them singletons. The sequenced material came from CD8+ T cells from PBMCs. Receptor source: a human donor with multiple sclerosis.

V usage is TRBV27 and J usage is TRBJ2-3, with D tentatively TRBD2 (5 bases). This CDR3 comprises 14 residues. Trimming cost V 3 bases and J 1 base, with 8 bases left between them. Germline V gives CDR1 MNHEY, CDR2 SMNVEV (reference sequence). The CDR3 DNA reads TGTGCCAGCAGTTTTTGGCGGGGCACAGATACGCAGTATTTT. Translated, it gives CASSFWRGTDTQYF.

J is TRBJ2-1 and V is TRBV7-9; D remains ambiguous. Germline values: CDR1 SEHNR, CDR2 FQNEAQ (reference sequence). CDR3 size: 12 residues. The germline V and J ends were trimmed by 1 base and 8 bases, with 6 bases remaining between them. The CDR3 region is CASSLVSYEQFF. In DNA form, the CDR3 reads TGTGCCAGCAGCTTAGTCAGTTATGAGCAGTTCTTC.

The rearrangement joins TRBV29-1 to TRBJ1-1; D perhaps matches TRBD1 (5 bases). CDR3 length: 15 residues. Looked up from germline, CDR1 is SQVTM and CDR2 is ANQGSEA. V gave up 5 bases and J gave up 3 bases, with 19 bases separating them. The CDR3 coding sequence is TGCAGCGTTAAAAACCTCAGGGCGGTGGACACTGAAGCTTTCTTT. It is translated as CSVKNLRAVDTEAFF.

The V call is TRBV25-1, the J call TRBJ1-2; perhaps TRBD1 as D (5 bases). CDR1 is MGHDK and CDR2 is SYGVNS in the germline V gene. CDR3 size: 13 residues. V gave up 5 bases and J gave up 3 bases, with 10 bases separating them. DNA of the CDR3: TGTGCCAGCAGTCCCGGGGCGGACTATGGCTACACCTTC. It is translated as CASSPGADYGYTF.

The chain has TRBV9 and TRBJ2-5, with D possibly TRBD2 on 5 matching bases. This CDR3 has 15 residues. V lost 4 bases to trimming and J lost 0 bases, with 13 bases between them. Germline V gives CDR1 SGDLS, CDR2 YYNGEE. The CDR3 is CASSTPGRDQETQYF. The DNA for the CDR3 is TGTGCCAGCAGCACCCCCGGGCGGGACCAAGAGACCCAGTACTTC.

The chain couples TRBV27 to TRBJ2-7; the D gene could be TRBD1 or TRBD2 (5 bases each). V was pared by 5 bases and J by 2 bases, with 16 bases between. The V gene's germline CDR1 is MNHEY and CDR2 SMNVEV (reference sequence). The CDR3 sequence is 15 residues long. The CDR3 loop is CASSPLWDGAYEQYF. CDR3 sequence (DNA): TGTGCCAGCAGTCCCCTTTGGGACGGAGCCTACGAGCAGTACTTC.

V gene TRBV29-1 combines with J gene TRBJ2-1, with D perhaps being TRBD1 or TRBD2 (5 bases each). Trimming took off 6 bases at V and 11 bases at J, with 20 bases between the two ends. Germline CDR1 and CDR2: SQVTM and ANQGSEA. The CDR3 has 13 amino acids. The CDR3 protein is CSVRSLVGQQQFF. In DNA, the CDR3 is TGCAGCGTCCGCTCACTAGTGGGGCAACAGCAGTTCTTC.

This sequence joins TRBV12-3 or TRBV12-4 and TRBJ1-3; D gene uncertain. This CDR3 is built from 14 residues. The germline V and J ends were trimmed by 5 bases and 5 bases, with 13 bases remaining between them. CDR3 sequence: CASSPSRRRNTIYF. DNA of the CDR3: TGTGCCAGCAGTCCCTCCCGTCGCCGAAACACCATATATTTT.

J is TRBJ1-5 and V is TRBV30; D possibly corresponds to TRBD1 (5 bases). Germline V lookup: CDR1 GTSNPN, CDR2 SVGIG (reference sequence). There are 16 residues in the CDR3. V was pared by 3 bases and J by 0 bases, with 15 bases between. The CDR3 spells CAWRQGTSHSNQPQHF. In nucleotides, the CDR3 is TGTGCCTGGAGGCAAGGGACCTCACATAGCAATCAGCCCCAGCATTTT.